This T cell receptor beta chain was captured in a study of T-cell memory formation after mild COVID-19. Study-wide findings and caveats: Of the contracting clones, CD4+ ones lay mainly in CM and EM, and CD8+ ones in EMRA.

One entry per CDR3 protein results from TCRdb running MiXCR on the 5' RACE reads. The repertoire holds 250,000 to 300,000 distinct CDR3 sequences, with under 20% as singletons. The CDR3 is 16 residues long. The V gene end was trimmed by 2 bases and the J gene end by 6 bases; junction bases not matched to a gene: 5. Germline V gene data show CDR1 as SGHTA and CDR2 as FQGNSA. As to this clonotype: The antigen remains undetermined.

The TCR originated in a man aged 18 to 35 who had mild COVID-19 (a few samples of this study predate the infection). Cell type and time point are not known. J is TRBJ2-3 and V is TRBV7-2; 13 nucleotides match TRBD2. The sequencing sample was made of PBMCs or a T cell subset sorted from them (not recorded which). In DNA form, the CDR3 reads TGTGCCAGCAGCTTAAAAGGACTAGCGGGGGCGGATACGCAGTATTTT. This translates into CASSLKGLAGADTQYF.